This T cell receptor beta chain was found in a study of blood T cell repertoires in COVID-19. Whole-study context: The United States, Italy and Spain were the sources of the acute and convalescent COVID-19 samples. From T cells, B-cell-depleted T cells, or PBMCs came the material, which was cDNA or gDNA.

The CDR3 is 14 amino acids. The V gene lost 7 bases and the J gene lost 7 bases, with 19 bases spanning the gap. Germline V CDR1 and CDR2: SGHTA, FQGNSA. Study processing details: Using reference gene primer amplification, nucleated cell counts were estimated. Sequencing was performed with immunoSEQ multiplex PCR; in TCRdb, only in-frame clones are kept and a portion is missing. The V and J calls and clone size are taken from that table; D and trimming were inferred from the DNA. Here the sample spans about 230,000 clones, approximately 81% being singletons. The sample was peripheral blood. The TCR sequence derives from a woman of 80 years or more with acute or convalescent COVID-19. This chain links TRBV7-2 with TRBJ1-2, with D possibly matching TRBD1 (5 bases). The chain's CDR3 is CASTERGPQGGYTF. The DNA for the CDR3 is TGTGCCAGCACGGAGCGGGGTCCTCAGGGTGGCTACACCTTC.